This T cell receptor (beta chain) was profiled in a study of technical replicates of blood from several donors. V shed 0 bases and J shed 0 bases, with 17 bases lying between them. The CDR3 totals 18 residues. The germline V gene has CDR1 SGDLS and CDR2 YYNGEE. Profiling relied on immunoSEQ multiplex PCR, and the TCRdb table lists in-frame clones only, not all of them. In the table there are 60,000 to 90,000 clones, roughly 95% of which are singletons. The sequence derives from a human donor in good health. The chain links TRBV9 to TRBJ2-3; D gene unclear. Specimen: T cells isolated from PBMCs. CDR3 in amino acids: CASSVVEMRSLSTDTQYF. As DNA, the CDR3 is TGTGCCAGCAGCGTAGTAGAGATGAGGAGCCTTAGCACAGATACGCAGTATTTT. Full variable domain (outside the CDR3, taken from reference TRBV9 and TRBJ2-3): DSGVTQTPKHLITATGQRVTLRCSPRSGDLSVYWYQQSLDQGLQFLIQYYNGEERAKGNILERFSAQQFPDLHSELNLSSLELGDSALYFCASSVVEMRSLSTDTQYFGPGTRLTVL.